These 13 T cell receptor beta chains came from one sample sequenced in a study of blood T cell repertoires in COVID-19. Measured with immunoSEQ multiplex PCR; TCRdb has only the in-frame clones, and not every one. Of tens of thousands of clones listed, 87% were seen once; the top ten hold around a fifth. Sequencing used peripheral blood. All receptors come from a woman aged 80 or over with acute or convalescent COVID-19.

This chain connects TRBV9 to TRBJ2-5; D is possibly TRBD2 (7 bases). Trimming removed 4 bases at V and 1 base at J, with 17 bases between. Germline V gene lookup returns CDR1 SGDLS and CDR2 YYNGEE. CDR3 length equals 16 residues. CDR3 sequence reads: CASSPFGGATQETQYF. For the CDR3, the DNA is TGTGCCAGCAGCCCGTTTGGGGGGGCAACCCAAGAGACCCAGTACTTC.

The CDR3 spells CASSQDPSGGNIQYF. In DNA, the CDR3 is TGTGCCAGCAGCCAAGATCCATCAGGGGGCAACATTCAGTACTTC. This chain uses TRBV4-2 with TRBJ2-4, with 8 bases identical to TRBD1. Germline CDR1 is LGHNA and CDR2 is YNFKEQ. Losses at the gene ends were 0 bases for V and 7 bases for J; bases not matched to a gene: 5. This CDR3 spans 15 amino acids.

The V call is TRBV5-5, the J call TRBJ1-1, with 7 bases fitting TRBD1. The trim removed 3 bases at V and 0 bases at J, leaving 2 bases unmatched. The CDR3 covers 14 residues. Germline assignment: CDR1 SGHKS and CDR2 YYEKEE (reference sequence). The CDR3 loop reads CASSSGQLNTEAFF. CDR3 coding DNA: TGTGCCAGCAGCTCGGGACAGTTGAACACTGAAGCTTTCTTT.

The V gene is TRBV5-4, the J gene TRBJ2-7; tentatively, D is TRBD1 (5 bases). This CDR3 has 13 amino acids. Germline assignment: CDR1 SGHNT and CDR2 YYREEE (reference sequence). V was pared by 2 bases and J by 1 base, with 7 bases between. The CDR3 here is CASSFDRSYEQYF. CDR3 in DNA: TGTGCCAGCAGCTTCGACAGATCCTACGAGCAGTACTTC.

For the CDR3, the DNA is TGTGCCAGCAGCCGACGAGACAGGGGCAAGGGCTACACCTTC. Protein product: CASSRRDRGKGYTF. The V and J genes are TRBV3-1 (or the pseudogene TRBV3-2) and TRBJ1-2; 8 bases line up with TRBD1. Germline loops: CDR1 LGHDT, CDR2 YNNKEL (reference sequence). The junction had 9 bases not matched to a gene; V was cut back by 4 bases and J by 8 bases. This CDR3 comprises 14 residues.

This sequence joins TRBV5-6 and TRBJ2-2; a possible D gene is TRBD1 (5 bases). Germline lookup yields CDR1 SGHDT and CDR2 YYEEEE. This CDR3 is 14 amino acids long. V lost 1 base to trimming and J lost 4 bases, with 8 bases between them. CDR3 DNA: TGTGCCAGCAGCTTGCCCACAGGCACCGGGGAGCTGTTTTTT. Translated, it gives CASSLPTGTGELFF.

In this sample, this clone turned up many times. The CDR3 nucleotides are TGTGCCACCGAACCGGTCGATAGCGGCTCCTACGAGCAGTACTTC. It encodes CATEPVDSGSYEQYF. The genes are TRBV28 and TRBJ2-7, with TRBD2 as a possible D gene (6 bases). The CDR3 consists of 15 residues. The V gene's germline CDR1 is MDHEN and CDR2 SYDVKM. The V end lost 10 bases, the J end lost 0 bases, and 19 bases lay between the germline ends.

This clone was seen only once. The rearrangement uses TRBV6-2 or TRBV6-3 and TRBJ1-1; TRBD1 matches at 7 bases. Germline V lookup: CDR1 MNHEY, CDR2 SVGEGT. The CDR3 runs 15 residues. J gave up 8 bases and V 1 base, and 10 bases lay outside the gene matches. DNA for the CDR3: TGTGCCAGCAGTTACTTCGACAGGGCCAAGGAAGAAGCTTTCTTT. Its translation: CASSYFDRAKEEAFF.

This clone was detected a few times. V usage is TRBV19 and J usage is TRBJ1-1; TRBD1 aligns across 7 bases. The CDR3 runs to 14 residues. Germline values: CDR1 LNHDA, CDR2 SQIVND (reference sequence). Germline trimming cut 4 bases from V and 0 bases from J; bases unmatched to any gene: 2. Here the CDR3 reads CASSTDRMNTEAFF. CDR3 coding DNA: TGTGCCAGTAGTACGGACAGGATGAACACTGAAGCTTTCTTT.

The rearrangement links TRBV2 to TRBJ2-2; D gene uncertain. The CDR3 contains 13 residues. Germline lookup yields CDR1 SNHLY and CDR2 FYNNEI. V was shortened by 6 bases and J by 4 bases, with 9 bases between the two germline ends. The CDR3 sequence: CASRADFTGELFF. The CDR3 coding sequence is TGTGCCAGCAGGGCCGATTTCACCGGGGAGCTGTTTTTT.

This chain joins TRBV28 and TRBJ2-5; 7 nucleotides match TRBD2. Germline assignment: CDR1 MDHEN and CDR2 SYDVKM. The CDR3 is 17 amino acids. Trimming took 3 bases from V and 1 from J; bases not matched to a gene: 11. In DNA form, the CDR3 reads TGTGCCAGCAGTTTTCAGCGGGGCAGACAGTTCCAAGAGACCCAGTACTTC. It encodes CASSFQRGRQFQETQYF.

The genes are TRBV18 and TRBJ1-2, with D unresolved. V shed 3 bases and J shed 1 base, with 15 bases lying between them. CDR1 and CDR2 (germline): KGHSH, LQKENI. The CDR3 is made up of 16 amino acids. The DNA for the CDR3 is TGTGCCAGCTCACCTGAGAGGGTCCCAGTTAACTATGGCTACACCTTC. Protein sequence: CASSPERVPVNYGYTF.

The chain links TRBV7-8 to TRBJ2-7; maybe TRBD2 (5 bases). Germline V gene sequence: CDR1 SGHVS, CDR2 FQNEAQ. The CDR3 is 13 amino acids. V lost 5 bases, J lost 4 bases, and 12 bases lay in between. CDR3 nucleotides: TGTGCCAGCAGCCGGGGAGAGTTGTACGAGCAGTACTTC. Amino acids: CASSRGELYEQYF.